This T cell receptor beta chain was recovered during a study of T-cell reconstitution after alpha-beta-depleted transplantation in children (dated by TCRdb to about 2016). Context from the whole study: The study quantitatively tracked T-cell immune reconstitution after TCRalphabeta/CD19-depleted allogeneic hematopoietic cell transplantation in children using TCR repertoire profiling. Results and caveats for the whole study, not just this receptor: The high TCRbeta diversity at day 60 in some patients was ascribed to recipient T cells and intrathymic progenitors that had survived conditioning. Over the following months the frequencies of hyperexpanded clones went down, and after one year T-cell counts and TCRbeta diversity were mostly credited to newly produced T cells. The apparently early alphabetaT-cell count recovery about two months after transplant was reportedly dependent on only several hundred rapidly expanded clones derived from non-depleted graft cells.

This clonotype was seen more than once but under ten times. This clone's antigen is unknown. No much larger clonotype is one base removed from it; base qualities were not supplied. This sample's treatment or condition label indicates: allogeneic hematopoietic cell transplantation with graft depleted of TCRalphabeta T cells and CD19 B cells. TCRalphabeta/CD19-depleted allogeneic hematopoietic cell grafts were given to the transplant recipients, all of whom were children. Library construction relied on PCR. This sample was sequenced with an Illumina HiSeq 2500. To normalize quantification of the TCRbeta repertoire, the TCR libraries were built with molecular barcoding that relied on unique molecular identifiers. Clones were called with MiXCR by TCRdb after fastp trimmed the public reads at Q25, and only in-frame beta chains were retained. When rows share a CDR3 protein, they turn into one entry using the most common DNA and genes. For this sample there are 780,000 or so distinct CDR3 sequences; 15% to 20% appear just once. The biggest ten clones account for 5% of the sample.

Counted from cysteine to phenylalanine, this CDR3 has 14 amino acids. The kept DNA is CDR3 alone, 42 bases in frame from the first base. Trimming at the junction amounts to 5 bases on V and 16 bases on J, and the germline ends lie 24 bases apart. CDR1 is given as SGHTA and CDR2 as FQGNSA, both from the germline V gene. Sequenced material: PBMCs, mostly from graft donor cells, taken 360 days after TCRalphabeta/CD19-depleted stem cell transplant. The sequence was collected from a male patient younger than 18 who had a stem cell transplant for acute lymphoblastic leukemia, so the T cells may come from the graft donor. The rearranged chain carries TRBV7-2 and TRBJ2-4; the D gene identity is not certain. The CDR3 has the sequence CASSPRTSIFPRYF. In nucleotide form, the sequence is TGTGCCAGCAGCCCAAGGACGTCTATCTTCCCGAGATACTTC.